These T cell receptor beta chains were read from a single sample in a study of blood T cell repertoires in COVID-19. Here immunoSEQ multiplex PCR was the method, and the copy in TCRdb shows in-frame clones only, minus some. The table shows 150,000 to 200,000 clones, with around 86% occurring only once. What was sequenced was peripheral blood. Every receptor here comes from a woman in her thirties with active or convalescent COVID-19. CDR3s include the opening cysteine and the closing phenylalanine or tryptophan. Each record gives: J gene, clone size, D gene, V gene, CDR3 protein, CDR3 DNA. D genes are given only for firm matches. Clone size is not always given. Where it is, it says once, few, many or a class for expanded clones.

j_call: TRBJ2-1; clone_size: -; d_call: -; v_call: TRBV6-5; cdr3_aa: CASSYSFGGSYNEQFF; cdr3_nt: TGTGCCAGCAGTTACTCCTTCGGGGGCTCCTACAATGAGCAGTTCTTC
j_call: TRBJ1-5; clone_size: -; d_call: -; v_call: TRBV28; cdr3_aa: CASTRTGQPQHF; cdr3_nt: TGTGCCAGCACACGGACGGGGCAGCCCCAGCATTTT
j_call: TRBJ1-1; clone_size: -; d_call: -; v_call: TRBV6-1; cdr3_aa: CASSEGRGAYTEAFF; cdr3_nt: TGTGCCAGCAGTGAAGGAAGGGGCGCGTACACTGAAGCTTTCTTT
j_call: TRBJ1-1; clone_size: -; d_call: -; v_call: TRBV5-1; cdr3_aa: CASSLVRTANTEAFF; cdr3_nt: TGCGCCAGCAGCTTGGTTCGTACAGCGAACACTGAAGCTTTCTTT
j_call: TRBJ2-7; clone_size: -; d_call: -; v_call: TRBV28; cdr3_aa: CASTPLGSTYEQYF; cdr3_nt: TGTGCCAGCACCCCCTTGGGTAGCACCTACGAGCAGTACTTC
j_call: TRBJ1-4; clone_size: -; d_call: TRBD1; v_call: TRBV5-8; cdr3_aa: CASSLGQGANEKLFF; cdr3_nt: TGTGCCAGCAGCTTAGGACAGGGGGCTAATGAAAAACTGTTTTTT
j_call: TRBJ1-4; clone_size: -; d_call: -; v_call: TRBV12-3/TRBV12-4; cdr3_aa: CASSLVASEKLFF; cdr3_nt: TGTGCCAGCAGTTTGGTGGCCTCGGAAAAACTGTTTTTT
j_call: TRBJ2-7; clone_size: -; d_call: TRBD1; v_call: TRBV6-5; cdr3_aa: CASSFGQGGPYEQYF; cdr3_nt: TGTGCCAGCAGTTTCGGACAGGGAGGACCCTACGAGCAGTACTTC
j_call: TRBJ2-3; clone_size: -; d_call: TRBD2; v_call: TRBV29-1; cdr3_aa: CSVEGGLGLAGGRFSTDTQYF; cdr3_nt: TGCAGCGTTGAAGGTGGCTTGGGGCTAGCGGGAGGGCGTTTTAGCACAGATACGCAGTATTTT
j_call: TRBJ2-3; clone_size: -; d_call: TRBD1; v_call: TRBV6-6; cdr3_aa: CASSPSLQDRTQADTQYF; cdr3_nt: TGTGCCAGCAGTCCCTCCCTTCAGGACAGGACCCAGGCAGATACGCAGTATTTT
j_call: TRBJ1-2; clone_size: -; d_call: -; v_call: TRBV12-3/TRBV12-4; cdr3_aa: CASSSHLRGGYTF; cdr3_nt: TGTGCCAGCAGTTCCCACCTCAGGGGTGGCTACACCTTC
j_call: TRBJ2-2; clone_size: -; d_call: TRBD1; v_call: TRBV7-6; cdr3_aa: CASSLGGTGVRTGELFF; cdr3_nt: TGTGCCAGCAGCTTAGGGGGGACAGGGGTTCGTACCGGGGAGCTGTTTTTT
j_call: TRBJ1-2; clone_size: once; d_call: -; v_call: TRBV7-9; cdr3_aa: CASSSYGQSLYGYTF; cdr3_nt: TGTGCCAGCAGCTCCTATGGGCAGTCCTTATATGGCTACACCTTC
j_call: TRBJ2-3; clone_size: -; d_call: TRBD1; v_call: TRBV10-1; cdr3_aa: CASTMDRSTDTQYF; cdr3_nt: TGCGCCAGCACCATGGACAGGAGCACAGATACGCAGTATTTT
j_call: TRBJ1-2; clone_size: once; d_call: TRBD1; v_call: TRBV4-1; cdr3_aa: CASSQDSGTGGNGYTF; cdr3_nt: TGCGCCAGCAGCCAAGATAGCGGGACAGGGGGCAATGGCTACACCTTC
j_call: TRBJ2-1; clone_size: -; d_call: TRBD2; v_call: TRBV10-2; cdr3_aa: CASEDWREGLSNEQFF; cdr3_nt: TGCGCCAGCGAAGATTGGAGGGAGGGCCTCAGCAATGAGCAGTTCTTC
j_call: TRBJ2-3; clone_size: -; d_call: TRBD2; v_call: TRBV9; cdr3_aa: CASSVPRGGLAGGDTQYF; cdr3_nt: TGTGCCAGCAGCGTACCAAGGGGGGGGCTAGCGGGAGGTGATACGCAGTATTTT
j_call: TRBJ1-4; clone_size: -; d_call: TRBD1; v_call: TRBV7-9; cdr3_aa: CASTTNLRDSNEKLFF; cdr3_nt: TGTGCCAGCACCACTAACCTCCGGGACAGCAACGAAAAACTGTTTTTT
j_call: TRBJ1-1; clone_size: -; d_call: TRBD1; v_call: TRBV11-2; cdr3_aa: CASSLGDSRAEAFF; cdr3_nt: TGTGCCAGCAGCTTAGGGGACAGTAGAGCTGAAGCTTTCTTT
j_call: TRBJ1-1; clone_size: -; d_call: -; v_call: TRBV28; cdr3_aa: CASSSSTSWGDWEAFF; cdr3_nt: TGTGCCAGCAGTTCATCGACATCCTGGGGGGACTGGGAAGCTTTCTTT
j_call: TRBJ1-6; clone_size: -; d_call: -; v_call: TRBV5-1; cdr3_aa: CASSLRQPGSYNSPLHF; cdr3_nt: TGCGCCAGCAGCCTGAGACAGCCCGGCTCCTATAATTCACCCCTCCACTTT
j_call: TRBJ2-3; clone_size: -; d_call: -; v_call: TRBV5-1; cdr3_aa: CASSPEGGTQYF; cdr3_nt: TGCGCCAGCAGCCCGGAGGGAGGTACGCAGTATTTT
j_call: TRBJ1-1; clone_size: once; d_call: -; v_call: TRBV7-2; cdr3_aa: CASSLVSRTEAFF; cdr3_nt: TGTGCCAGCAGCTTAGTGAGCCGGACTGAAGCTTTCTTT
j_call: TRBJ1-1; clone_size: -; d_call: TRBD1; v_call: TRBV4-1; cdr3_aa: CASSQRAGGTEAFF; cdr3_nt: TGCGCCAGCAGCCAACGGGCAGGGGGGACTGAAGCTTTCTTT
j_call: TRBJ1-4; clone_size: -; d_call: -; v_call: TRBV4-1; cdr3_aa: CASSQGYGAGTNEKLFF; cdr3_nt: TGCGCCAGCAGCCAAGGCTATGGGGCTGGGACTAATGAAAAACTGTTTTTT
j_call: TRBJ1-4; clone_size: -; d_call: -; v_call: TRBV2; cdr3_aa: CASSQGLEEKLFF; cdr3_nt: TGTGCCAGCAGTCAGGGGTTGGAGGAAAAACTGTTTTTT
j_call: TRBJ1-1; clone_size: -; d_call: TRBD1; v_call: TRBV4-1; cdr3_aa: CASSQGQGVLGEAFF; cdr3_nt: TGCGCCAGCAGCCAGGGACAGGGAGTGCTTGGTGAAGCTTTCTTT
j_call: TRBJ2-3; clone_size: -; d_call: TRBD2; v_call: TRBV19; cdr3_aa: CASSKLAGGITDTQYF; cdr3_nt: TGTGCCAGTAGTAAATTAGCGGGAGGGATCACAGATACGCAGTATTTT
j_call: TRBJ1-3; clone_size: -; d_call: -; v_call: TRBV7-2; cdr3_aa: CASSRVTGNTIYF; cdr3_nt: TGTGCCAGCAGTCGCGTTACTGGAAACACCATATATTTT
j_call: TRBJ2-5; clone_size: once; d_call: -; v_call: TRBV28; cdr3_aa: CASSLNILQETQYF; cdr3_nt: TGTGCCAGCAGTTTAAACATTCTCCAAGAGACCCAGTACTTC
j_call: TRBJ2-5; clone_size: -; d_call: -; v_call: TRBV27; cdr3_aa: CASSPLAGPYQETQYF; cdr3_nt: TGTGCCAGCAGTCCCCTGGCGGGGCCTTACCAAGAGACCCAGTACTTC
j_call: TRBJ1-2; clone_size: -; d_call: -; v_call: TRBV7-8; cdr3_aa: CASSFGGTGYGYTF; cdr3_nt: TGTGCCAGCAGCTTTGGAGGGACGGGGTATGGCTACACCTTC
j_call: TRBJ1-1; clone_size: -; d_call: -; v_call: TRBV5-5; cdr3_aa: CASSLPSDRANTEAFF; cdr3_nt: TGTGCCAGCAGCTTACCTTCTGACAGAGCGAACACTGAAGCTTTCTTT
j_call: TRBJ2-1; clone_size: -; d_call: TRBD2; v_call: TRBV7-9; cdr3_aa: CASSPPAGRALDEQFF; cdr3_nt: TGTGCCAGCAGTCCTCCCGCCGGGAGGGCCCTCGATGAGCAGTTCTTC
j_call: TRBJ1-4; clone_size: -; d_call: TRBD1; v_call: TRBV5-1; cdr3_aa: CASRSGQAREKLFF; cdr3_nt: TGCGCCAGCAGGTCGGGACAGGCGCGGGAAAAACTGTTTTTT
j_call: TRBJ1-2; clone_size: -; d_call: -; v_call: TRBV3-1/TRBV3-2; cdr3_aa: CASSQTRSIARYTF; cdr3_nt: TGTGCCAGCAGCCAAACGAGATCCATAGCCCGCTACACCTTC
j_call: TRBJ2-1; clone_size: -; d_call: TRBD2; v_call: TRBV12-5; cdr3_aa: CASGPSAGGYNEQFF; cdr3_nt: TGTGCTAGTGGACCCTCAGCGGGGGGCTACAATGAGCAGTTCTTC
j_call: TRBJ1-1; clone_size: -; d_call: TRBD1; v_call: TRBV6-5; cdr3_aa: CASTNDRDTEAFF; cdr3_nt: TGTGCCAGCACCAACGACAGGGACACTGAAGCTTTCTTT
j_call: TRBJ1-2; clone_size: -; d_call: -; v_call: TRBV30; cdr3_aa: CAWREPHAVPNYGYTF; cdr3_nt: TGTGCCTGGAGGGAGCCCCACGCAGTCCCTAACTATGGCTACACCTTC
j_call: TRBJ1-1; clone_size: -; d_call: -; v_call: TRBV6-5; cdr3_aa: CASSYGGEAFF; cdr3_nt: TGTGCCAGCAGTTACGGTGGGGAGGCTTTCTTT
j_call: TRBJ1-1; clone_size: -; d_call: -; v_call: TRBV5-4; cdr3_aa: CASSFGGTEAFF; cdr3_nt: TGTGCCAGCAGCTTCGGGGGGACTGAAGCTTTCTTT
j_call: TRBJ2-2; clone_size: -; d_call: -; v_call: TRBV9; cdr3_aa: CASSTGTLGTGELFF; cdr3_nt: TGTGCCAGCAGCACGGGAACCCTGGGCACCGGGGAGCTGTTTTTT
j_call: TRBJ1-2; clone_size: -; d_call: -; v_call: TRBV7-9; cdr3_aa: CASSLGHGDIYGYTF; cdr3_nt: TGTGCCAGCAGCTTAGGTCATGGGGACATCTATGGCTACACCTTC
j_call: TRBJ1-5; clone_size: once; d_call: -; v_call: TRBV5-1; cdr3_aa: CASSPTESNQPQHF; cdr3_nt: TGCGCCAGCAGCCCCACAGAGAGCAATCAGCCCCAGCATTTT
j_call: TRBJ1-2; clone_size: -; d_call: -; v_call: TRBV27; cdr3_aa: CASSWERTGNYGYTF; cdr3_nt: TGTGCCAGCAGTTGGGAAAGGACGGGGAACTATGGCTACACCTTC
j_call: TRBJ1-2; clone_size: -; d_call: TRBD1; v_call: TRBV4-1; cdr3_aa: CASSQDPGTAFYGYTF; cdr3_nt: TGCGCCAGCAGCCAAGATCCCGGGACAGCATTCTATGGCTACACCTTC
j_call: TRBJ1-2; clone_size: -; d_call: -; v_call: TRBV12-3/TRBV12-4; cdr3_aa: CASSPGLGYGYTF; cdr3_nt: TGTGCCAGCAGTCCCGGACTGGGCTATGGCTACACCTTC
j_call: TRBJ1-1; clone_size: -; d_call: -; v_call: TRBV5-6; cdr3_aa: CASSLVGLGTEAFF; cdr3_nt: TGTGCCAGCAGCTTGGTGGGGCTTGGGACTGAAGCTTTCTTT
j_call: TRBJ1-1; clone_size: -; d_call: -; v_call: TRBV18; cdr3_aa: CASSPGTISNGNTEAFF; cdr3_nt: TGTGCCAGCTCACCAGGGACAATCTCAAATGGGAACACTGAAGCTTTCTTT
j_call: TRBJ1-2; clone_size: few; d_call: -; v_call: TRBV30; cdr3_aa: CAWSVPWQGLYGYTF; cdr3_nt: TGTGCCTGGAGTGTACCATGGCAGGGGCTCTATGGCTACACCTTC
j_call: TRBJ2-5; clone_size: -; d_call: -; v_call: TRBV18; cdr3_aa: CASSPERQETQYF; cdr3_nt: TGTGCCAGCTCACCAGAGCGGCAAGAGACCCAGTACTTC
j_call: TRBJ2-3; clone_size: -; d_call: -; v_call: TRBV5-1; cdr3_aa: CASSLQGPDTQYF; cdr3_nt: TGCGCCAGCAGCTTGCAGGGCCCAGATACGCAGTATTTT
j_call: TRBJ2-3; clone_size: -; d_call: TRBD2; v_call: TRBV30; cdr3_aa: CAWTSGGASDTQYF; cdr3_nt: TGTGCCTGGACTAGCGGGGGGGCCTCAGATACGCAGTATTTT
j_call: TRBJ2-2; clone_size: -; d_call: TRBD2; v_call: TRBV6-5; cdr3_aa: CASSSGVGELFF; cdr3_nt: TGTGCCAGCTCTAGCGGGGTCGGGGAGCTGTTTTTT
j_call: TRBJ2-7; clone_size: -; d_call: -; v_call: TRBV6-5; cdr3_aa: CASRPDRDTNYEQYF; cdr3_nt: TGTGCCAGCAGGCCCGACCGGGACACCAACTACGAGCAGTACTTC
j_call: TRBJ1-6; clone_size: -; d_call: TRBD1; v_call: TRBV5-4; cdr3_aa: CASSQDRGRVMESPLHF; cdr3_nt: TGTGCCAGCAGCCAGGACAGGGGGCGAGTCATGGAATCACCCCTCCACTTT
j_call: TRBJ1-2; clone_size: few; d_call: -; v_call: TRBV18; cdr3_aa: CASSPGVDNYGYTF; cdr3_nt: TGTGCCAGCTCACCCGGGGTTGATAACTATGGCTACACCTTC